This T cell receptor beta chain was retrieved from a study of T cell responses to AZD1222 COVID-19 vaccine. Method: immunoSEQ multiplex PCR; TCRdb's copy keeps in-frame clones and lacks some. The sample holds over 60,000 clones, 88% seen once. With respect to this clone: The antigen is undetermined.

Between the trimmed V and J ends, which lost 0 bases and 11 bases, there was a span of 16 bases. Germline CDR1 reads MNHEY; CDR2 reads SVGAGI. The CDR3 extends over 14 amino acids. Study-level points and caveats: The donors showed a predominance of white British ancestry and of females, with possible underestimation of clonal diversity. Among those given AZD1222, only 6 or 7 were seropositive at baseline. The study found Spike-specific TCR breadth and depth rose after two AZD1222 doses. Repertoire sampling occurred only after the peak T cell response.

The specimen was peripheral blood, collected 28 days after the second dose of the MenACWY control vaccine. This sequence was found in an adult who received the MenACWY meningococcal vaccine as a control. This chain links TRBV6-5 with TRBJ1-2, with TRBD1 as a possible D gene (6 bases). In nucleotides, the CDR3 is TGTGCCAGCAGTTACTCTGGGACTCCAGGGGTATACACCTTC. As protein: CASSYSGTPGVYTF.